This T cell receptor (beta chain) was recovered during a study of T-cell reconstitution after alpha-beta-depleted transplantation in children. The CDR3 contains 15 residues. Germline V lookup: CDR1 SGHVS, CDR2 FQNEAQ. V lost 4 bases and J 4 bases, leaving 14 bases between the germline ends. Unique molecular identifiers tagged the TCRbeta library. In TCRdb, the PCR reads were re-called with MiXCR into one record per CDR3 protein. The repertoire holds 360,000 or so distinct CDR3 sequences, with 20% as singletons. Material: PBMCs from the stem cell graft donor, obtained from the stem cell graft. This TCR derives from a human donor who donated a stem cell graft to a child with acute myeloid leukemia. The chain is built from TRBV7-8 and TRBJ1-3; no clear D. The CDR3 DNA sequence: TGTGCCAGCAGCTCTCTTTTAGGGTCCGGAAACACCATATATTTT. It translates to CASSSLLGSGNTIYF.